This T cell receptor beta chain is drawn from a study of response to subunit inactivated influenza vaccine. Overall study results and limits: There was a suggestion from the authors that each seasonal influenza vaccination recruits few new T cells.

The CDR3 is 16 residues long. CDR1 and CDR2 from the germline V gene are LGHDT and YNNKEL (reference sequence). Losses at the gene ends were 4 bases for V and 2 bases for J; bases not matched to a gene: 8. TCRdb reprocessed the RT-PCR reads with MiXCR, giving one entry per CDR3 protein. Among more than 150,000 distinct CDR3 sequences listed, around a tenth were seen once. The sample holds a few counts of this clonotype. The antigen remains undetermined. The specimen comprised CD8+ T cells sorted from PBMCs, sampled roughly 24 months after vaccination. This receptor was identified in a man aged 50 to 75 who received an inactivated influenza vaccine. The chain uses TRBV3-1 and TRBJ2-3; 8 nucleotides agree with TRBD1. The CDR3 spells CASSRPGQASTDTQYF. CDR3 in DNA: TGTGCCAGCAGCCGACCGGGACAGGCCTCCACAGATACGCAGTATTTT.